This TCR beta chain was sequenced during a study of cytomegalovirus exposure and HLA in healthy donors. Study-level results: HLA alleles were associated with around 17,000 TCR beta sequences in a later analysis at 0.05 false discovery rate.

PCR was performed using 60 Vbeta and 13 Jbeta primers. Data came from immunoSEQ multiplex PCR; TCRdb stores just in-frame clones and leaves some out. The sample holds 100,000 to 150,000 clones, over 80% seen once. As to this clone: Its antigen is unknown.

The clonotype originates from a man younger than 35 in good health and CMV-seropositive. Sequencing used PBMCs.

The CDR3, as DNA: TGTGCCAGCAGCGCGAGCTCTGGGGCCAACGTCCTGACTTTC. Its protein is CASSASSGANVLTF. V gene TRBV5-5 combines with J gene TRBJ2-6, with D hard to call. The CDR3 sequence is 14 residues long. Trimming stripped 4 bases from V and 0 bases from J, with 5 bases between. Germline V gene sequence: CDR1 SGHKS, CDR2 YYEKEE (reference sequence). Looking up the rest from reference TRBV5-5 and TRBJ2-6 gives the full variable domain: DAGVTQSPTHLIKTRGQQVTLRCSPISGHKSVSWYQQVLGQGPQFIFQYYEKEERGRGNFPDRFSARQFPNYSSELNVNALLLGDSALYLCASSASSGANVLTFGAGSRLTVL.